This TCR beta chain was obtained from a study of shared clonotypes between healthy human individuals. The method was immunoSEQ multiplex PCR; TCRdb's version includes in-frame clones alone and lacks a portion of them. This table has around 1,000,000 clones, 70% to 85% appearing once. CDR3 length: 13 amino acids. Germline CDR1 is SGHRS and CDR2 is YFSETQ. V was pared by 4 bases and J by 5 bases, with 12 bases between. V is TRBV5-1 and J is TRBJ2-5, with unresolved D. The sequence was collected from a man younger than 35 in good health. Some clones in this sample may be carry-over from other donors' samples. Sequenced material: memory CD4+ T cells from PBMCs. Stated subset: CD45RA-negative fraction. The CDR3 DNA reads TGCGCCAGCAGCCCTAGTAGCCCGGAGACCCAGTACTTC. Its translation is CASSPSSPETQYF. Combining the CDR3 with reference TRBV5-1 and TRBJ2-5 gives the whole variable domain KAGVTQTPRYLIKTRGQQVTLSCSPISGHRSVSWYQQTPGQGLQFLFEYFSETQRNKGNFPGRFSGRQFSNSRSEMNVSTLELGDSALYLCASSPSSPETQYFGPGTRLLVL.